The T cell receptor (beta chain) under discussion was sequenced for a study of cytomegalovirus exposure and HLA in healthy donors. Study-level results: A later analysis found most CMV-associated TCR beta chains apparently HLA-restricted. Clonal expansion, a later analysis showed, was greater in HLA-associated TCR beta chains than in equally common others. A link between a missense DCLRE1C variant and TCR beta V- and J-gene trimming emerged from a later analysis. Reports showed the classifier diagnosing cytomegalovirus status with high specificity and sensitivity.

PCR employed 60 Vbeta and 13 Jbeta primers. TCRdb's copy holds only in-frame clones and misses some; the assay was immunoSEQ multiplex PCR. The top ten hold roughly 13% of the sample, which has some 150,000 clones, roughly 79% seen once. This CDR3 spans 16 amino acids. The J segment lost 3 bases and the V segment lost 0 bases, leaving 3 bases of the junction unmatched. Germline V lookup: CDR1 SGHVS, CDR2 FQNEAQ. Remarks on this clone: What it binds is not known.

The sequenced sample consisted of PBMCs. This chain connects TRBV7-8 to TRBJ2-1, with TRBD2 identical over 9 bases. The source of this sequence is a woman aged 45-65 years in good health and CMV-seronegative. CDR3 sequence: CASSLASGRLYNEQFF. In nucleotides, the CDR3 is TGTGCCAGCAGCTTAGCTAGCGGGAGACTCTACAATGAGCAGTTCTTC.